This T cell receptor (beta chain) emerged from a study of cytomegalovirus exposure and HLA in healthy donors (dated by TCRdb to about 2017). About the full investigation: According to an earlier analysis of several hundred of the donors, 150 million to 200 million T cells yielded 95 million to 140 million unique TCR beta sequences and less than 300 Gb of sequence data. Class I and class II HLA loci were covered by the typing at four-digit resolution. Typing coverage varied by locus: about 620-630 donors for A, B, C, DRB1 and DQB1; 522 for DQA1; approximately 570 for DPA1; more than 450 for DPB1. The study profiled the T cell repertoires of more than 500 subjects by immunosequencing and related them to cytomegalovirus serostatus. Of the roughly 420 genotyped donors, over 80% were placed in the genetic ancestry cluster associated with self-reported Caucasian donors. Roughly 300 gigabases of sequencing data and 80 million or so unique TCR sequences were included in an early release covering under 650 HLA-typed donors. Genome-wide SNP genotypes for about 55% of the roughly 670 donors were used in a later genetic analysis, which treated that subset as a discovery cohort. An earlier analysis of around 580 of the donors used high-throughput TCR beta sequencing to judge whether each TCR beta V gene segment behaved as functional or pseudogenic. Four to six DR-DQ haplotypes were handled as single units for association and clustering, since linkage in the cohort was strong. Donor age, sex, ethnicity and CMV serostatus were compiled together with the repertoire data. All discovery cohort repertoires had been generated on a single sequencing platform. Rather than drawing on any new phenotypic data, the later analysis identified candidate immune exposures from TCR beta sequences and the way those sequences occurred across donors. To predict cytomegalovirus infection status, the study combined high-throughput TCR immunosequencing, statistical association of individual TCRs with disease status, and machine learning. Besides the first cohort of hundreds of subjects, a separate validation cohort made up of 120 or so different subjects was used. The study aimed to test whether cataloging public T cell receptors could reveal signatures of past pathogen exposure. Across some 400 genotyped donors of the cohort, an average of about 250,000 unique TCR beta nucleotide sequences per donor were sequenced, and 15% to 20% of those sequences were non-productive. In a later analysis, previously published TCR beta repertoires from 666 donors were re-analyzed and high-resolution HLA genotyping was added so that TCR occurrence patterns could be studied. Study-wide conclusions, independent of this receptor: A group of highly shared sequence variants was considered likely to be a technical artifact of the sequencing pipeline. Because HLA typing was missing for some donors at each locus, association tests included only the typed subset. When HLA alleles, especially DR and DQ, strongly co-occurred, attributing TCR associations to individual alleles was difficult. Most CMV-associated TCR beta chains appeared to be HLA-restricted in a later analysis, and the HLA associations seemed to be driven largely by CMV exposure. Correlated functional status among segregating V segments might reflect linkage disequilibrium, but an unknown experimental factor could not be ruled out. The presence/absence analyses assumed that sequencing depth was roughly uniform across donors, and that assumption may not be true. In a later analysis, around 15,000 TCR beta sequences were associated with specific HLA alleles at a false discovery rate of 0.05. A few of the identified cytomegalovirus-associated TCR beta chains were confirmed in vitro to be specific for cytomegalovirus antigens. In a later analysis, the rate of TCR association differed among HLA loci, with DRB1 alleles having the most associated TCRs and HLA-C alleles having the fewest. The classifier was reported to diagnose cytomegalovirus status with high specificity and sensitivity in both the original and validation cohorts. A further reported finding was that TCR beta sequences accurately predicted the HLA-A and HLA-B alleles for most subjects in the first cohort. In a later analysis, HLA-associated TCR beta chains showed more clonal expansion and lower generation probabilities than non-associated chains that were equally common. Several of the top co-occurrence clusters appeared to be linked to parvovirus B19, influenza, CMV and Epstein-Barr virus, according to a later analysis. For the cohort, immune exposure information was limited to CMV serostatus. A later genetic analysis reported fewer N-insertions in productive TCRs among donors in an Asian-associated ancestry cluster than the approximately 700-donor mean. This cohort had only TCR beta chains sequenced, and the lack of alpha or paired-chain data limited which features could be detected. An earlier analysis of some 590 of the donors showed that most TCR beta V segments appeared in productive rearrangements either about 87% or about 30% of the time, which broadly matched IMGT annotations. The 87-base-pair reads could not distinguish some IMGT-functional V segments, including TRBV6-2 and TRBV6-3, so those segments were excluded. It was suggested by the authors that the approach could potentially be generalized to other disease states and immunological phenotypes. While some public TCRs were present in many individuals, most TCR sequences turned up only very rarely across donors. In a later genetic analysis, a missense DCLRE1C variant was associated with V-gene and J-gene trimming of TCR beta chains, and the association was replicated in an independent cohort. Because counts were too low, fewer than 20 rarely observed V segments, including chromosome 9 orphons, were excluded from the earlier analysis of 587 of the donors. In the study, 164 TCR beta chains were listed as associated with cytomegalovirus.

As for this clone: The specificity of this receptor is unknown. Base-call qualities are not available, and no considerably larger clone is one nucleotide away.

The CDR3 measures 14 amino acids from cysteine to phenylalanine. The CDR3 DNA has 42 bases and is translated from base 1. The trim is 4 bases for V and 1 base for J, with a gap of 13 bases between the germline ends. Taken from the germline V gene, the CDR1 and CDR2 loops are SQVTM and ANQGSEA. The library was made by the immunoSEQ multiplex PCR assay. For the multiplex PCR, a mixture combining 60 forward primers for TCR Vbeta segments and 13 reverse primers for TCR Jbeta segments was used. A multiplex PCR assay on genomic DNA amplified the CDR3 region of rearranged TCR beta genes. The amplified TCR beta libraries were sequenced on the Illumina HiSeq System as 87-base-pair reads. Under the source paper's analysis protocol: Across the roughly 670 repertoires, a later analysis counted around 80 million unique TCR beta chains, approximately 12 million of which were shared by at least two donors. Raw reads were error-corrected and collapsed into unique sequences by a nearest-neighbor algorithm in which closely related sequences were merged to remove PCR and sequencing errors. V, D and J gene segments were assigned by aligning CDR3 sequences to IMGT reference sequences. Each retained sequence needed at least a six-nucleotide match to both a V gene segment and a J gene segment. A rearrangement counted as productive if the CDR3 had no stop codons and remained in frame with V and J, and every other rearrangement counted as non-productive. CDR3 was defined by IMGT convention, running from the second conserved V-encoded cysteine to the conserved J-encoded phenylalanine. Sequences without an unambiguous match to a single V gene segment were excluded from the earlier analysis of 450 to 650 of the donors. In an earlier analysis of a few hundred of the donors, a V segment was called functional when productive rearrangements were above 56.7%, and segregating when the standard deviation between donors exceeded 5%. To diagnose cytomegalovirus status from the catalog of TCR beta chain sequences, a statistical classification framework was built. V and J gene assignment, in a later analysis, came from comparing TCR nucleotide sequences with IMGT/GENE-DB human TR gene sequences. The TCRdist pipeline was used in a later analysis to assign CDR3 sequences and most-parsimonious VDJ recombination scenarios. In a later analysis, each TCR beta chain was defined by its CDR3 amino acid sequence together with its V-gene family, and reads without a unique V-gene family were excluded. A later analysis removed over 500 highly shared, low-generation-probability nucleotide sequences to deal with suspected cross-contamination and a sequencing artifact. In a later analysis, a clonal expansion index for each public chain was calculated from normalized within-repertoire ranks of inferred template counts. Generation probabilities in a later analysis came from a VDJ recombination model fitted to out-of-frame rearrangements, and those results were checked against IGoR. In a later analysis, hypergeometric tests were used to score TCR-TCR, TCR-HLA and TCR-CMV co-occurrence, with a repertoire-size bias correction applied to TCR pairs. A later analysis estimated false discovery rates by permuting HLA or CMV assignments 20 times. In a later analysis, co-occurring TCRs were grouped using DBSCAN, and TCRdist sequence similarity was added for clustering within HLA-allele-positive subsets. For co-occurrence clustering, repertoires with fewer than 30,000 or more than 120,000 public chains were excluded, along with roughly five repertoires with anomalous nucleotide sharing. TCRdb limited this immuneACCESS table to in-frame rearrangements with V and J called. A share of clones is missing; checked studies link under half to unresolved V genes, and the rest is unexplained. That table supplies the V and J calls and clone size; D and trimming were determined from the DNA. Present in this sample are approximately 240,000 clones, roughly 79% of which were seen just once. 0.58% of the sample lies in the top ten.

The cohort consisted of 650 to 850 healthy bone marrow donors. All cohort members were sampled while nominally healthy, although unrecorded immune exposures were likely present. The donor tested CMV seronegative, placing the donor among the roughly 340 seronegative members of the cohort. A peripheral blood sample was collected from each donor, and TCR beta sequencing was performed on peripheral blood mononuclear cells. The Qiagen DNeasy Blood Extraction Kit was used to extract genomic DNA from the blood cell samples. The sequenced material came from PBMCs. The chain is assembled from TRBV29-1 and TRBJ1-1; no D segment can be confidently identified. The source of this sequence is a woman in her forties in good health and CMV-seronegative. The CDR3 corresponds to CSVGSPSGNTEAFF. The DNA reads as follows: TGCAGCGTTGGTAGTCCTTCAGGGAACACTGAAGCTTTCTTT.